The rows below give T cell receptor beta chains drawn from one sample of a study of neurological immune-mediated disorders. TCRdb reanalysed the 5' RACE reads using MiXCR and keeps one entry per CDR3 protein. This table holds 65,000 to 85,000 distinct CDR3 sequences, almost 6% found once. The sequencing sample was made of PBMCs. The receptors originated from an older woman with multiple sclerosis. Each CDR3 is given with its conserved first and last residue. D genes are given only for firm matches. A row's size may be missing; if present it is once, few, many or a size class.

cdr3_length: 14
d_call: -
clone_size: many
j_call: TRBJ2-5
v_call: TRBV7-9
cdr3_aa: CASSRRPGRETQYF
cdr3_nt: TGTGCCAGCAGCCGGCGACCAGGACGGGAGACCCAGTACTTC

cdr3_length: 14
d_call: -
clone_size: many
j_call: TRBJ2-5
v_call: TRBV20-1
cdr3_aa: CSADAPRGQETQYF
cdr3_nt: TGCAGTGCCGACGCTCCTCGCGGCCAAGAGACCCAGTACTTC

cdr3_length: 12
d_call: -
clone_size: many
j_call: TRBJ2-7
v_call: TRBV28
cdr3_aa: CASSLLPGEQYF
cdr3_nt: TGTGCCAGCAGTTTATTGCCGGGAGAGCAGTACTTC

cdr3_length: 13
d_call: -
clone_size: many
j_call: TRBJ1-1
v_call: TRBV9
cdr3_aa: CASSPAENTEAFF
cdr3_nt: TGTGCCAGCAGCCCCGCTGAAAACACTGAAGCTTTCTTT

cdr3_length: 14
d_call: TRBD1
clone_size: many
j_call: TRBJ2-5
v_call: TRBV20-1
cdr3_aa: CSATPGQDQETQYF
cdr3_nt: TGCAGTGCTACCCCAGGACAGGACCAAGAGACCCAGTACTTC

cdr3_length: 12
d_call: TRBD1
clone_size: many
j_call: TRBJ2-1
v_call: TRBV20-1
cdr3_aa: CSARKGANEQFF
cdr3_nt: TGCAGTGCTAGGAAGGGGGCTAATGAGCAGTTCTTC

cdr3_length: 13
d_call: -
clone_size: many
j_call: TRBJ2-7
v_call: TRBV27
cdr3_aa: CASSRQILYEQYF
cdr3_nt: TGTGCCAGCAGCCGACAGATTCTCTACGAGCAGTACTTC

cdr3_length: 15
d_call: -
clone_size: few
j_call: TRBJ1-2
v_call: TRBV5-1
cdr3_aa: CASSLASGTRYGYTF
cdr3_nt: TGCGCCAGCAGCTTGGCGTCCGGAACCCGCTATGGCTACACCTTC

cdr3_length: 14
d_call: -
clone_size: many
j_call: TRBJ1-6
v_call: TRBV20-1
cdr3_aa: CSAREGAEYSPLHF
cdr3_nt: TGCAGTGCTAGAGAGGGGGCCGAGTACTCACCCCTCCACTTT

cdr3_length: 15
d_call: TRBD1
clone_size: -
j_call: TRBJ2-2
v_call: TRBV12-5
cdr3_aa: CASRQGAENTGELFF
cdr3_nt: TGTGCTAGTAGACAGGGGGCCGAAAACACCGGGGAGCTGTTTTTT

cdr3_length: 13
d_call: TRBD1
clone_size: many
j_call: TRBJ2-5
v_call: TRBV2
cdr3_aa: CASGRDSEETQYF
cdr3_nt: TGTGCCAGCGGACGGGACAGTGAAGAGACCCAGTACTTC

cdr3_length: 13
d_call: -
clone_size: many
j_call: TRBJ2-2
v_call: TRBV11-2
cdr3_aa: CASSEQGGGELFF
cdr3_nt: TGTGCCAGCAGCGAGCAGGGTGGCGGGGAGCTGTTTTTT

cdr3_length: 15
d_call: TRBD1
clone_size: many
j_call: TRBJ1-1
v_call: TRBV6-5
cdr3_aa: CASSYPGQGVRGAFF
cdr3_nt: TGTGCCAGCAGTTACCCGGGACAGGGCGTTCGGGGTGCTTTCTTT

cdr3_length: 15
d_call: TRBD2
clone_size: many
j_call: TRBJ2-3
v_call: TRBV29-1
cdr3_aa: CSVDGTSGKTDTQYF
cdr3_nt: TGCAGCGTTGATGGAACTAGCGGTAAAACAGATACGCAGTATTTT

cdr3_length: 14
d_call: -
clone_size: many
j_call: TRBJ2-2
v_call: TRBV27
cdr3_aa: CASSLSWDTGELFF
cdr3_nt: TGTGCCAGCAGTTTATCCTGGGACACCGGGGAGCTGTTTTTT

cdr3_length: 13
d_call: -
clone_size: many
j_call: TRBJ2-2
v_call: TRBV29-1
cdr3_aa: CSVLVLDTGELFF
cdr3_nt: TGCAGCGTCTTAGTATTGGACACCGGGGAGCTGTTTTTT

cdr3_length: 13
d_call: TRBD1
clone_size: many
j_call: TRBJ1-1
v_call: TRBV12-3/TRBV12-4
cdr3_aa: CASTGQGRTEAFF
cdr3_nt: TGTGCCAGCACAGGACAGGGGAGGACTGAAGCTTTCTTT

cdr3_length: 14
d_call: TRBD1
clone_size: -
j_call: TRBJ2-7
v_call: TRBV20-1
cdr3_aa: CSAKAGTGAYEQYF
cdr3_nt: TGCAGTGCTAAAGCTGGGACAGGGGCCTACGAGCAGTACTTC

cdr3_length: 18
d_call: TRBD2
clone_size: many
j_call: TRBJ2-4
v_call: TRBV20-1
cdr3_aa: CSATPGLAGGPAKNIQYF
cdr3_nt: TGCAGTGCTACTCCGGGACTAGCGGGGGGTCCTGCCAAAAACATTCAGTACTTC

cdr3_length: 14
d_call: TRBD1
clone_size: many
j_call: TRBJ1-6
v_call: TRBV11-2
cdr3_aa: CASSSGTGFSPLHF
cdr3_nt: TGTGCCAGCAGCTCCGGGACAGGGTTTTCACCCCTCCACTTT

cdr3_length: 14
d_call: -
clone_size: many
j_call: TRBJ1-6
v_call: TRBV29-1
cdr3_aa: CSVVDGSYNSPLHF
cdr3_nt: TGCAGCGTTGTCGATGGCTCCTATAATTCACCCCTCCACTTT

cdr3_length: 16
d_call: -
clone_size: many
j_call: TRBJ2-1
v_call: TRBV7-9
cdr3_aa: CASSSPFAESYNEQFF
cdr3_nt: TGTGCCAGCAGCTCTCCTTTCGCGGAATCCTACAATGAGCAGTTCTTC

cdr3_length: 12
d_call: TRBD1
clone_size: many
j_call: TRBJ2-7
v_call: TRBV6-2/TRBV6-3
cdr3_aa: CASSDRGREQYF
cdr3_nt: TGTGCCAGCAGCGACAGGGGGCGCGAGCAGTACTTC